Below are 22 T cell receptor beta chains sequenced from a single sample in a study of cytomegalovirus exposure and HLA in healthy donors. The PCR contained 60 Vbeta and 13 Jbeta primers. Assay: immunoSEQ multiplex PCR; the TCRdb copy retains only in-frame clones and omits some. This sample has around 220,000 clones, with roughly 80% found just once. Sequencing was carried out using PBMCs. These receptors all come from a man aged 40-55 years in good health and CMV-seronegative.

This clone has just a few counts. The chain employs TRBV7-9 and TRBJ1-5; weak D call: TRBD1 (5 bases). The CDR3 spans 14 residues. Per the germline V gene, CDR1 is SEHNR and CDR2 is FQNEAQ (reference sequence). Trimming removed 2 bases at V and 4 bases at J, with 9 bases between. CDR3 region: CASSLSGDNQPQHF. The DNA for the CDR3 is TGTGCCAGCAGCTTATCGGGGGATAATCAGCCCCAGCATTTT.

CDR3 residues: CAIRGVTGAGNTIYF. In DNA form, the CDR3 reads TGTGCCATTCGAGGAGTGACAGGGGCTGGAAACACCATATATTTT. The rearrangement links TRBV10-3 to TRBJ1-3; the match to TRBD1 covers 8 bases. The ends lost 9 bases at V and 2 bases at J; junction bases unmatched: 9. The CDR3 has 15 residues. Germline V gene lookup returns CDR1 ENHRY and CDR2 SYGVKD.

This clone has a handful of counts. This chain links TRBV19 with TRBJ2-1; D not resolved. Germline V lookup: CDR1 LNHDA, CDR2 SQIVND (reference sequence). This CDR3 region has 14 residues. Trimming cost V 9 bases and J 4 bases, with 16 bases left between them. CDR3 residues: CASAPSSGYNEQFF. CDR3 nucleotides: TGTGCCAGCGCCCCATCGTCAGGATACAATGAGCAGTTCTTC.

The chain employs TRBV13 and TRBJ1-2, with 9 nucleotides matching TRBD1. The CDR3 contains 15 residues. The J segment lost 8 bases and the V segment lost 5 bases, leaving 12 bases of the junction unmatched. Germline CDR1 is PRHDT and CDR2 is FYEKMQ (reference sequence). Written as DNA, the CDR3 is TGTGCCAGCAGCCCGTTCAGGGACAGGGATCGGGGCTACACCTTC. It is translated as CASSPFRDRDRGYTF.

The rearrangement uses TRBV6-5 and TRBJ2-5; D is possibly TRBD1 (6 bases). Germline CDR1 is MNHEY and CDR2 is SVGAGI. CDR3 length equals 14 residues. V dropped 5 bases and J dropped 5 bases, with 15 bases sitting between them. CDR3 amino acids: CASSGGRLWETQYF. In DNA form, the CDR3 reads TGTGCCAGCAGTGGGGGCCGCTTATGGGAGACCCAGTACTTC.

J is TRBJ2-2 and V is TRBV7-9; TRBD1 aligns across 11 bases. This CDR3 is 18 amino acids long. Per germline, CDR1 SEHNR and CDR2 FQNEAQ (reference sequence). V trimming: 3 bases; J trimming: 4 bases; junction bases outside the gene matches: 10. For the CDR3, the DNA is TGTGCCAGCAGCTTGCCGGACAGGGGGCTGGTTGTCACCGGGGAGCTGTTTTTT. Translating gives CASSLPDRGLVVTGELFF.

The chain combines TRBV29-1 with TRBJ1-3; D possibly corresponds to TRBD1 (6 bases). Trimming removed 4 bases at V and 5 bases at J, with 18 bases between. CDR3 size: 15 residues. Germline CDR1 is SQVTM and CDR2 is ANQGSEA. The CDR3 nucleotides are TGCAGCGTTGGGGGCATCCGGGACAACCGAAACACCATATATTTT. This translates into CSVGGIRDNRNTIYF.

This clone was found once. CDR3 DNA sequence: TGCGCCAGCAGGGTTGCTAGCGGGGTTACCTACGAGCAGTACTTC. It translates to CASRVASGVTYEQYF. The chain joins TRBV5-1 to TRBJ2-7; 9 nucleotides align to TRBD2. Germline V gene lookup returns CDR1 SGHRS and CDR2 YFSETQ. The ends lost 5 bases at V and 2 bases at J; junction bases unmatched: 8. This CDR3 contains 15 residues.

V usage is TRBV10-3 and J usage is TRBJ2-1; 9 positions agree with TRBD1. Germline V gene sequence: CDR1 ENHRY, CDR2 SYGVKD. The CDR3 has 15 amino acids. Germline trimming cut 3 bases from V and 7 bases from J; bases unmatched to any gene: 7. DNA of the CDR3: TGTGCCATCAGTGAAGAACAGGGGGCTCTTAATGAGCAGTTCTTC. It encodes CAISEEQGALNEQFF.

J is TRBJ2-7 and V is TRBV29-1; TRBD2 aligns across 9 bases. The CDR3 extends over 13 amino acids. The germline V gene encodes CDR1 SQVTM and CDR2 ANQGSEA. The V and J ends lost 4 bases and 3 bases, in that order; junction bases with no gene match: 4. CDR3 sequence reads: CSVVASGDYEQYF. CDR3 DNA sequence: TGCAGCGTTGTGGCTAGCGGGGACTACGAGCAGTACTTC.

This clone was detected a few times. The chain is built from TRBV5-6 and TRBJ2-7; weak D call: TRBD2 (5 bases). V lost 0 bases, J lost 0 bases, and 7 bases lay in between. This CDR3 spans 14 amino acids. Germline V gives CDR1 SGHDT, CDR2 YYEEEE. In DNA, the CDR3 is TGTGCCAGCAGCTTGGGGAGGAGCTCCTACGAGCAGTACTTC. Protein product: CASSLGRSSYEQYF.

Remarks on this clone: Its ends do not fully match the called genes, so a read error is possible. This chain connects TRBV23-1 to TRBJ1-1, with D maybe TRBD1 (5 bases). TRBV23-1 is identified as an open reading frame with a role that is uncertain. CDR3 size: 13 residues. The CDR3, as DNA: TGCGCCAGCAGTCCCAGGGTTGACACTGAAACTTTCTTT. As protein: CASSPRVDTETFF.

The CDR3 sequence: CASSDADRGHHTYEQYF. CDR3 sequence (DNA): TGTGCCAGCAGTGACGCGGATAGGGGCCATCACACCTACGAGCAGTACTTC. The chain employs TRBV6-4 and TRBJ2-7; D is perhaps TRBD1 (5 bases). Germline CDR1 is MRHNA and CDR2 is SNTAGT. This CDR3 contains 17 residues. With 2 bases removed from V and 2 bases from J, the gap between germline ends came to 19 bases.

The rearrangement uses TRBV6-5 and TRBJ1-1; D perhaps matches TRBD1 (6 bases). The V end was cut by 2 bases, the J end by 4 bases, with 14 bases between. The germline V gene has CDR1 MNHEY and CDR2 SVGAGI. The CDR3 extends over 15 amino acids. This CDR3 is CASSYPRFRGTEAFF. In DNA form, the CDR3 reads TGTGCCAGCAGTTACCCGCGGTTCAGGGGCACTGAAGCTTTCTTT.

In this sample, this clone turned up once. The junction departs from the called germline gene at one end, perhaps through a read error. The chain combines TRBV4-3 with TRBJ1-1; TRBD1 is a possible D gene (5 bases). The CDR3 has 15 residues. Germline V CDR1 and CDR2: LGHNA, YSLEER. DNA for the CDR3: TGCGCCAGCGGCCAAGGGTACGGGGGATCCACTGAAGCTTTCTTT. Residues: CASGQGYGGSTEAFF.

The table lists this clone with a count of one. The V and J genes are TRBV27 and TRBJ2-7; 9 positions match TRBD2. CDR1 is MNHEY, CDR2 SMNVEV, per germline (reference sequence). Trimming took 6 bases from V and 3 from J; bases not matched to a gene: 6. This CDR3 is built from 14 residues. The CDR3, as DNA: TGTGCCAGCAGATTAGCGGGAGAGATCTACGAGCAGTACTTC. The encoded protein is CASRLAGEIYEQYF.

V and J are TRBV10-3 and TRBJ2-3; 10 nucleotides line up with TRBD1. The CDR3 length is 16 residues. Germline values: CDR1 ENHRY, CDR2 SYGVKD. After removal of 2 bases from V and 5 bases from J, the junction contained 7 bases not matched to a gene. DNA of the CDR3: TGTGCCATCAGTGAGGTCGGGACAGGGGCAGGAGATACGCAGTATTTT. Its translation: CAISEVGTGAGDTQYF.

This chain joins TRBV2 and TRBJ1-1; unclear D gene. V lost 7 bases to trimming and J lost 1 base, with 13 bases between them. Per germline, CDR1 SNHLY and CDR2 FYNNEI. This CDR3 has 14 residues. The CDR3 loop is CASTPPRGNTEAFF. DNA for the CDR3: TGTGCCAGCACTCCGCCCCGAGGGAACACTGAAGCTTTCTTT. The full variable domain, completed using reference TRBV2 and TRBJ1-1, is EPEVTQTPSHQVTQMGQEVILRCVPISNHLYFYWYRQILGQKVEFLVSFYNNEISEKSEIFDDQFSVERPDGSNFTLKIRSTKLEDSAMYFCASTPPRGNTEAFFGQGTRLTVV.

The V call is TRBV5-1, the J call TRBJ2-7; 9 bases fit TRBD2. V lost 0 bases and J lost 2; bases outside the gene matches: 3. The V gene's germline CDR1 is SGHRS and CDR2 YFSETQ. The CDR3 length is 15 residues. The chain's CDR3 is CASSLVSGGAYEQYF. DNA of the CDR3: TGCGCCAGCAGCTTGGTTAGCGGGGGAGCCTACGAGCAGTACTTC.

This clone appeared a few times. CDR3 coding DNA: TGTGCCAGCAGCCAACGACTAGCGGGGGGGTACAATGAGCAGTTCTTC. This codes for CASSQRLAGGYNEQFF. The chain uses TRBV4-2 and TRBJ2-1; 14 positions match TRBD2. Trimming cost V 2 bases and J 4 bases; bases outside gene matches: 1. The CDR3 runs to 16 residues. Germline V gene sequence: CDR1 LGHNA, CDR2 YNFKEQ.

The CDR3 loop is CASRGLAGRNGELFF. CDR3 nucleotide sequence: TGTGCCAGCCGAGGACTAGCGGGGCGGAACGGGGAGCTGTTTTTT. This sequence joins TRBV7-9 and TRBJ2-2, with TRBD2 identical over 12 bases. This CDR3 is built from 15 residues. CDR1 SEHNR and CDR2 FQNEAQ come from the germline V gene (reference sequence). V lost 8 bases, J lost 7 bases, and 8 bases stayed unmatched.

This chain joins TRBV19 and TRBJ2-3, with D uncertain. Per the germline V gene, CDR1 is LNHDA and CDR2 is SQIVND (reference sequence). V was trimmed by 4 bases and J by 0 bases, leaving 11 bases between them. The CDR3 has 15 amino acids. CDR3 DNA: TGTGCCAGTAGTAAGTATTGGGCAAGCACAGATACGCAGTATTTT. It codes for CASSKYWASTDTQYF.